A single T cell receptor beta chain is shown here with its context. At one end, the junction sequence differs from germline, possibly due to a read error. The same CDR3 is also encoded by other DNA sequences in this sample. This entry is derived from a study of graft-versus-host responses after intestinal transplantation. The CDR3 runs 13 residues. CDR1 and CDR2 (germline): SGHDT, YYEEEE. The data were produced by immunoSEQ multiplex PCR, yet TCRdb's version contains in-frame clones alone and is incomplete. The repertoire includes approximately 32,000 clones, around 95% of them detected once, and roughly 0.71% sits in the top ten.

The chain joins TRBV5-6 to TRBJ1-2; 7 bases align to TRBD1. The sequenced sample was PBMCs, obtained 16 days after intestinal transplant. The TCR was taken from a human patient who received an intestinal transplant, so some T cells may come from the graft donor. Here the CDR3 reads CASSPGQAYGYTF. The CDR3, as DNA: TGCGCCAGCAGCCCTGGACAGGCTTATGGCTACACCTTC.